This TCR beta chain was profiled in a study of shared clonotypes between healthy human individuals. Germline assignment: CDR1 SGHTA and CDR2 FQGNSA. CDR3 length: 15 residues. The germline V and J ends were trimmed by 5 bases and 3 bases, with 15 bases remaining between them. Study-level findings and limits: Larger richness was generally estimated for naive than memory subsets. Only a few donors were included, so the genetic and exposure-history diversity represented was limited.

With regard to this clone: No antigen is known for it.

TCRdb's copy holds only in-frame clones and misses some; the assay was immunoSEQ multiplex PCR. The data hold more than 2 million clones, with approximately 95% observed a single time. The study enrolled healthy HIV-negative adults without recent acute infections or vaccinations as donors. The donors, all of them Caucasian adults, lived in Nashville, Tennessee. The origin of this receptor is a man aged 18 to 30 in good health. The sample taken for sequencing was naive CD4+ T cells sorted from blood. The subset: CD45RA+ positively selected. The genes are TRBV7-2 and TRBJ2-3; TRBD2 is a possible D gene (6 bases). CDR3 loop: CASSKVRGTTDTQYF. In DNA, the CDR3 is TGTGCCAGCAGCAAAGTGCGGGGTACTACAGATACGCAGTATTTT. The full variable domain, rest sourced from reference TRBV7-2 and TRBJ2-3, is GAGVSQSPSNKVTEKGKDVELRCDPISGHTALYWYRQSLGQGLEFLIYFQGNSAPDKSGLPSDRFSAERTGGSVSTLTIQRTQQEDSAVYLCASSKVRGTTDTQYFGPGTRLTVL.